The 20 T cell receptor beta chains reported below all come from one sample, sequenced in a study of patients and donors after allogeneic stem cell transplantation. TCRdb processed the RT-PCR reads anew with MiXCR; each CDR3 protein has one entry. The sample yields roughly 940,000 distinct CDR3 sequences, 18% seen once. Sequenced: blood, either unsorted or a sorted T cell fraction (not recorded which). These receptor sequences come from a human donor who was either an allogeneic HSCT recipient or a stem cell or donor lymphocyte infusion donor (not recorded which). It is not recorded whose cells these are; they may come from a transplant donor.

V gene TRBV4-3 combines with J gene TRBJ2-5, with 9 bases aligning to TRBD1. V lost 1 base, J lost 2 bases, and 2 bases stayed unmatched. CDR3 size: 15 residues. From germline, CDR1 is LGHNA and CDR2 YSLEER. CDR3 bases: TGCGCCAGCAGCCAAGCGACAGGGGGACAAGAGACCCAGTACTTC. It specifies CASSQATGGQETQYF.

This clonotype appeared a few times. Here the CDR3 DNA reads TGCAGTGCTAGGGTCCACGGGGTCATGAACACTGAAGCTTTCTTT. Protein sequence: CSARVHGVMNTEAFF. The chain carries TRBV20-1 and TRBJ1-1; D gene ambiguous. The CDR3 is 15 amino acids. CDR1 and CDR2 (germline): DFQATT, SNEGSKA (reference sequence). Trimming removed 3 bases from V and 0 bases from J, with 14 bases in between.

This chain connects TRBV19 to TRBJ1-5; D may be TRBD1 (6 bases). The germline V gene has CDR1 LNHDA and CDR2 SQIVND (reference sequence). Trimming shortened V by 8 bases and J by 8 bases, and 16 bases separated the two germline ends. There are 13 residues in the CDR3. The CDR3 DNA reads TGTGCCAGTGCTTGGGGGCCCTTCAAGCCCCAGCATTTT. Its translation: CASAWGPFKPQHF.

This clonotype has a count of ten or more. The chain uses TRBV20-1 and TRBJ2-2; D is unresolved. This CDR3 spans 13 amino acids. V was clipped by 0 bases and J by 5 bases, with 7 bases between them. CDR1 is DFQATT and CDR2 is SNEGSKA in the germline V gene (reference sequence). The CDR3 here is CSARDYGTGELFF. In nucleotides, the CDR3 is TGCAGTGCTAGAGATTACGGAACCGGGGAGCTGTTTTTT.

The chain carries TRBV7-9 and TRBJ2-7; the D is unclear. V was pared by 1 base and J by 6 bases, with 13 bases between. This CDR3 is built from 14 residues. Per the germline V gene, CDR1 is SEHNR and CDR2 is FQNEAQ (reference sequence). Here the CDR3 reads CASSLGPPSREQYF. CDR3 coding DNA: TGTGCCAGCAGCTTAGGTCCCCCCTCGCGCGAGCAGTACTTC. Using reference TRBV7-9 and TRBJ2-7 for the parts outside the CDR3, the full variable domain is DTGVSQNPRHKITKRGQNVTFRCDPISEHNRLYWYRQTLGQGPEFLTYFQNEAQLEKSRLLSDRFSAERPKGSFSTLEIQRTEQGDSAMYLCASSLGPPSREQYFGPGTRLTVT.

This clonotype was observed many times. This chain links TRBV20-1 with TRBJ1-2; perhaps TRBD1 as D (5 bases). The V gene lost 7 bases and the J gene lost 5 bases, with 17 bases spanning the gap. The V gene's germline CDR1 is DFQATT and CDR2 SNEGSKA (reference sequence). The CDR3 runs to 13 residues. CDR3 sequence: CSVGGGNNYGYTF. CDR3 coding DNA: TGCAGTGTCGGGGGAGGGAATAATTATGGCTACACCTTC.

J is TRBJ2-4 and V is TRBV12-3 or TRBV12-4, with D hard to call. V was shortened by 1 base and J by 0 bases, with 16 bases between the two germline ends. This CDR3 contains 18 residues. The CDR3 DNA follows: TGTGCCAGCAGTTTAGTTGGTCAGACCGATCTAGCCAAAAACATTCAGTACTTC. Its protein is CASSLVGQTDLAKNIQYF.

The chain recombines TRBV19 with TRBJ2-2, with a possible D match to TRBD2 (5 bases). This CDR3 is 13 amino acids long. The germline V gene has CDR1 LNHDA and CDR2 SQIVND (reference sequence). The ends were cut back, 5 bases at V and 6 bases at J, with 10 bases in the middle. The CDR3 DNA is TGTGCCAGTAGTGGAGTGGAGGCCGGGGAGCTGTTTTTT. It encodes CASSGVEAGELFF.

This clonotype was recorded a few times. This chain joins TRBV28 and TRBJ2-4, with D hard to call. Germline V CDR1 and CDR2: MDHEN, SYDVKM. Trimming shortened V by 5 bases and J by 0 bases, and 11 bases separated the two germline ends. CDR3 length: 15 residues. For the CDR3, the DNA is TGTGCCAGCAGTAGGCAGACCGTAGCCAAAAACATTCAGTACTTC. Translation gives CASSRQTVAKNIQYF.

The rearrangement uses TRBV5-1 and TRBJ2-7; 11 bases fit TRBD2. The junction had 5 bases not matched to a gene; V was cut back by 5 bases and J by 7 bases. Looked up from germline, CDR1 is SGHRS and CDR2 is YFSETQ. The CDR3 is 13 residues long. The CDR3 DNA sequence: TGCGCCAGCAGACTAGCGGGAGCGGTGGAGCAGTACTTC. Encoded protein: CASRLAGAVEQYF.

This clonotype appeared a few times. This chain links TRBV14 with TRBJ2-2, with TRBD1 matching 7 bases. The V gene's germline CDR1 is SGHDN and CDR2 FVKESK. V was pared by 3 bases and J by 1 base, with 11 bases of the junction left unmatched. The CDR3 runs to 18 residues. CDR3 DNA: TGTGCCAGCAGCCACCGGTCTCCCCGGGACAGGAACACCGGGGAGCTGTTTTTT. Encoded protein: CASSHRSPRDRNTGELFF.

V is TRBV28 and J is TRBJ2-7, with 11 bases aligning to TRBD2. This CDR3 comprises 15 residues. Per germline, CDR1 MDHEN and CDR2 SYDVKM. V was pared by 1 base and J by 6 bases, with 5 bases of the junction left unmatched. This chain's CDR3 is CASSLSRTSGSEQYF. CDR3 nucleotide sequence: TGTGCCAGCAGTTTATCTCGCACTAGCGGGAGCGAGCAGTACTTC.

This clonotype was seen a few times. The chain employs TRBV24-1 and TRBJ2-3; 7 bases agree with TRBD2. The length of the CDR3 is 15 residues. Germline trimming cut 1 base from V and 0 bases from J; bases unmatched to any gene: 0. Germline V gives CDR1 KGHDR, CDR2 SFDVKD. The CDR3 spells CATSDFGGSTDTQYF. The CDR3 DNA reads TGTGCCACCAGTGATTTCGGGGGGAGCACAGATACGCAGTATTTT.

The CDR3 nucleotides are TGTGCCAGCAGTTTGTCCCCGGAATGGAGTGAAAAACTGTTTTTT. Its protein product is CASSLSPEWSEKLFF. J is TRBJ1-4 and V is TRBV12-3 or TRBV12-4; D unclear. Between the trimmed V and J ends, which lost 3 bases and 7 bases, there was a span of 15 bases. The CDR3 is 15 residues long.

At least ten counts were recorded for this clonotype. The chain is built from TRBV6-1 and TRBJ2-2; D remains unclear. The V end lost 7 bases, the J end lost 1 base, and 13 bases lay between the germline ends. The CDR3 runs 15 residues. Germline-derived CDR1 and CDR2 are MNHNS and SASEGT. The CDR3 loop reads CASNPWGQNTGELFF. As DNA, the CDR3 is TGTGCCAGCAACCCGTGGGGTCAGAACACCGGGGAGCTGTTTTTT.

The chain is built from TRBV27 and TRBJ1-1; 10 positions match TRBD1. V dropped 5 bases and J dropped 5; count of bases not matched to a gene: 8. Germline V gene lookup returns CDR1 MNHEY and CDR2 SMNVEV (reference sequence). The CDR3 runs to 15 residues. The CDR3 DNA reads as TGTGCCAGCAGTCCCCGGACAGGGGGACAAACTGAAGCTTTCTTT. Protein: CASSPRTGGQTEAFF.

The chain carries TRBV6-1 and TRBJ2-7; D is possibly TRBD1 (5 bases). Per the germline V gene, CDR1 is MNHNS and CDR2 is SASEGT. The V gene lost 2 bases and the J gene lost 3 bases, with 14 bases spanning the gap. The length of the CDR3 is 15 residues. CDR3 in amino acids: CASSEWWTPSYEQYF. The CDR3, as DNA: TGTGCCAGCAGTGAATGGTGGACACCCAGCTACGAGCAGTACTTC.

This clonotype was detected only a few times. V usage is TRBV20-1 and J usage is TRBJ1-1, with D perhaps matching TRBD1 (5 bases). Germline V lookup: CDR1 DFQATT, CDR2 SNEGSKA (reference sequence). V shed 6 bases and J shed 10 bases, with 24 bases lying between them. There are 14 residues in the CDR3. The CDR3 DNA follows: TGCAGTGCCGTTAGCGGGGGAAGAGGGAACCGAGCTTTCTTT. The encoded protein is CSAVSGGRGNRAFF.

This chain joins TRBV4-3 and TRBJ2-5; tentatively, D is TRBD1 or TRBD2 (5 bases each). In germline, CDR1 is LGHNA, CDR2 YSLEER. V was shortened by 2 bases and J by 7 bases, with 11 bases between the two germline ends. CDR3 size: 13 residues. The CDR3 DNA is TGCGCCAGCAGCCAAACGAGGGGAGCGACCCAGTACTTC. This translates into CASSQTRGATQYF.

This rearrangement joins TRBV29-1 to TRBJ2-5; D might be TRBD1 (5 bases). This CDR3 is 14 amino acids long. Per the germline V gene, CDR1 is SQVTM and CDR2 is ANQGSEA. The V gene lost 7 bases and the J gene lost 4 bases, with 19 bases spanning the gap. CDR3 coding DNA: TGCAGCGGGGCCCCTGGCAGGGTGGTAGAGACCCAGTACTTC. This codes for CSGAPGRVVETQYF.